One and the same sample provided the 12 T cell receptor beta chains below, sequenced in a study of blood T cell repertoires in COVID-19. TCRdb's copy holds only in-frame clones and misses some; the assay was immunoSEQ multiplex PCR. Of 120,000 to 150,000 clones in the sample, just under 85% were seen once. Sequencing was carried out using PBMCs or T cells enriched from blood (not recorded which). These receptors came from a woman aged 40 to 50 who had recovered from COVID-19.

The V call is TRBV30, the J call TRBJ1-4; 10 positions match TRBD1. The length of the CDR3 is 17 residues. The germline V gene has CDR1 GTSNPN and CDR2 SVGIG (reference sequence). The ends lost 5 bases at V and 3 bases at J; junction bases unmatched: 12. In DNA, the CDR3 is TGTGCCTGGCGGGACAGGGGAGCGGTCGTAGCTAATGAAAAACTGTTTTTT. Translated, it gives CAWRDRGAVVANEKLFF.

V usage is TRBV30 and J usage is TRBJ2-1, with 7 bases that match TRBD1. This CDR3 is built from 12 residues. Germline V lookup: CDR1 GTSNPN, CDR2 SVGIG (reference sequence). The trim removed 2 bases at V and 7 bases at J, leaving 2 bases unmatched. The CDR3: CAWSQQGNEQFF. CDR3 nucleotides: TGTGCCTGGAGTCAACAGGGGAATGAGCAGTTCTTC.

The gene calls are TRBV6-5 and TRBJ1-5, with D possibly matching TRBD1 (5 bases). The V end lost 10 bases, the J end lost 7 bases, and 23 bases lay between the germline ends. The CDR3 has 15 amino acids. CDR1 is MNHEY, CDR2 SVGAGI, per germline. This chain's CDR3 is CATPGLNRDCQPQHF. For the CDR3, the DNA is TGTGCCACCCCGGGACTCAATCGGGACTGCCAGCCCCAGCATTTT.

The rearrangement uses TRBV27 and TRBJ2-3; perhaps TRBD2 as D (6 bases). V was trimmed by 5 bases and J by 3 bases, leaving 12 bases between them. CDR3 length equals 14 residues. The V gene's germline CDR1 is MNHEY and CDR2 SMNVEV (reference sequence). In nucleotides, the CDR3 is TGTGCCAGCAGTACCAGGGCGGGGACAGATACGCAGTATTTT. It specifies CASSTRAGTDTQYF.

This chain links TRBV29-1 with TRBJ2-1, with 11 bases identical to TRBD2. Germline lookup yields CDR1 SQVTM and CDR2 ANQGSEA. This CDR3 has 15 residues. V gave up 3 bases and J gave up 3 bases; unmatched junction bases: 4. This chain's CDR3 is CSVEPGTSGYNEQFF. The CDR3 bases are TGCAGCGTTGAGCCCGGGACTAGCGGCTACAATGAGCAGTTCTTC.

CDR3 DNA: TGCGCCAGCAGCCAAGTGGGTAGGCTGCGGTCAGATGAGCAGTTCTTC. As protein: CASSQVGRLRSDEQFF. This chain links TRBV4-1 with TRBJ2-1; D is ambiguous. Trimming took off 1 base at V and 8 bases at J, with 18 bases between the two ends. The CDR3 consists of 16 residues. Germline assignment: CDR1 MGHRA and CDR2 YSYEKL.

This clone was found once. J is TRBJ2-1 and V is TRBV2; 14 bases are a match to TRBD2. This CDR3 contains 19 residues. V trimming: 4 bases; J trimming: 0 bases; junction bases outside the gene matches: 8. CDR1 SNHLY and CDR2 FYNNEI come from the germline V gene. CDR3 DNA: TGTGCCAGCAGTGGGACTAGCGGGGGGACCTCGAGCTCCTACAATGAGCAGTTCTTC. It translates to CASSGTSGGTSSSYNEQFF.

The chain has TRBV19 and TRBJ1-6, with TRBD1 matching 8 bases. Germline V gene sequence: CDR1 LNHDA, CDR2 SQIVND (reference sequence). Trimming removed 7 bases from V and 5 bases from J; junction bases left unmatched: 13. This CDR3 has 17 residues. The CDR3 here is CASTASRQGIHNSPLHF. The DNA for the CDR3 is TGTGCCAGTACCGCATCGCGACAGGGGATACATAATTCACCCCTCCACTTT.

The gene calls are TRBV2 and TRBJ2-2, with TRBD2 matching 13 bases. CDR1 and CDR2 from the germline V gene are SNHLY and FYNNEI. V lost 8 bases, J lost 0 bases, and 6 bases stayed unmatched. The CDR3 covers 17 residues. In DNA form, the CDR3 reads TGTGCCAGCGGGGGGACTAGCGGGGATCCGAACACCGGGGAGCTGTTTTTT. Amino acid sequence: CASGGTSGDPNTGELFF.

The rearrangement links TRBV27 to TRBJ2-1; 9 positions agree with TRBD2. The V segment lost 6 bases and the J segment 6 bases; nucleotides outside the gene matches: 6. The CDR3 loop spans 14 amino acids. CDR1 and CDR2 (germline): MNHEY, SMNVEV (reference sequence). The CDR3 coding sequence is TGTGCCAGCAGAGTTGCGGGAGGGCCCAATGAGCAGTTCTTC. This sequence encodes CASRVAGGPNEQFF.

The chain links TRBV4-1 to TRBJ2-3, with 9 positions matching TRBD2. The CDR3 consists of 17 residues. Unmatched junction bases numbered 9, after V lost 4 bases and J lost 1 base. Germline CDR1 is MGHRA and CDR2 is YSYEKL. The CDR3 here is CASSLEGGGAGTDTQYF. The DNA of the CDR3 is TGCGCCAGCAGCCTTGAGGGCGGGGGGGCCGGCACAGATACGCAGTATTTT.

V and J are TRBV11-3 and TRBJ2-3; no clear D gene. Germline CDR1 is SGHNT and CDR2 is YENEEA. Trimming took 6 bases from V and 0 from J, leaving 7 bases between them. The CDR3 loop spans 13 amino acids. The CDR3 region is CASSSPSTDTQYF. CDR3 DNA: TGTGCCAGCAGTTCTCCTAGCACAGATACGCAGTATTTT.